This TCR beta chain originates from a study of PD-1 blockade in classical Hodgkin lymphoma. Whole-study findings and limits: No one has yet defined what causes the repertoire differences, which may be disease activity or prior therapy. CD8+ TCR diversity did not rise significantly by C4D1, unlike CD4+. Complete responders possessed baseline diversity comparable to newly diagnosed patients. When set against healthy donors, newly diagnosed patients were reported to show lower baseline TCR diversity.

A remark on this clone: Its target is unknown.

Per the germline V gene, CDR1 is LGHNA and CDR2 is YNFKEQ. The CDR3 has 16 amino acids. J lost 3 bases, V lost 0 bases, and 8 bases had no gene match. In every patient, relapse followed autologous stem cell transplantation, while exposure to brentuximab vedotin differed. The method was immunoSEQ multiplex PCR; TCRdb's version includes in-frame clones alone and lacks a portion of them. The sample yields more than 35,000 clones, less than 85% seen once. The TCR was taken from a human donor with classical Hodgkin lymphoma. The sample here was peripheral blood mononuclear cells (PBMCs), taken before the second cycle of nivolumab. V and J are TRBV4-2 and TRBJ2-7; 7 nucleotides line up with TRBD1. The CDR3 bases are TGTGCCAGCAGCCAAGAAGGGACAGCCACAGACTACGAGCAGTACTTC. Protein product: CASSQEGTATDYEQYF.